The 22 T cell receptor beta chains in this list originate from one sample, sequenced in a study of tumor and adjacent non-tumor tissue in lung cancer. RNA was extracted from bulk tissue without any cell sorting. A modified ARM-PCR protocol with three rounds of nested PCR amplified TCRbeta. Each CDR3 protein is one row after TCRdb ran MiXCR on the multiplex PCR reads. The sample consists of approximately 120,000 distinct CDR3 sequences, roughly 77% of them appearing once. The sequencing sample was made of lung tumor tissue. These receptors came from a woman in her fifties or sixties with non-small cell lung cancer.

This clonotype was recorded only once. The rearrangement joins TRBV11-3 to TRBJ1-6; weak D call: TRBD1 (5 bases). This CDR3 is built from 15 residues. In germline, CDR1 is SGHNT, CDR2 YENEEA. The CDR3 nucleotides read TGTGCTATCAGCTTTGATGACAGATATAATTCACCCCTCCACTTT. It encodes CAISFDDRYNSPLHF.

Turning to this clonotype: At one of its ends the junction is not consistent with the germline gene, which may arise from a read error. The genes are TRBV11-2 and TRBJ2-2; D may correspond to TRBD1 or TRBD2 (5 bases each). The CDR3 runs 15 residues. Germline V gene data show CDR1 as SGHAT and CDR2 as FQNNGV. The CDR3 DNA follows: TGTGCCAGGAGCTTAGAGTGGGGGAACACAGGGGAGCTGTTTTTT. Its protein product is CARSLEWGNTGELFF.

A note on this clonotype: A much larger clone sits a single nucleotide away, making a read error possible. This chain connects TRBV4-3 to TRBJ1-5; possible D gene TRBD1, 6 bases. The germline V and J ends were trimmed by 4 bases and 2 bases, with 12 bases remaining between them. This CDR3 region has 15 residues. Per the germline V gene, CDR1 is LGHNA and CDR2 is YSLEER. The CDR3 sequence is CASSLTGYGNQPQHF. CDR3 bases: TGCGCCAGCAGCCTTACAGGGTACGGCAATCAGCCCCAGCATTTT.

In regard to this clonotype: A much larger clonotype is one base distant, so this may be a read error. The chain recombines TRBV5-6 with TRBJ2-7, with D perhaps being TRBD1 or TRBD2 (5 bases each). Germline-derived CDR1 and CDR2 are SGHDT and YYEEEE. The CDR3 runs to 15 residues. CDR3 in DNA: TGTGCCAGCAGCCTTTCCGGGACCGCGAACTACGAGCAGAACTTC. Encoded protein: CASSLSGTANYEQNF.

Comments on this clonotype: One end of the junction is discordant with germline, which a read error may explain. The chain has TRBV20-1 and TRBJ1-1; 9 positions match TRBD1. Germline V CDR1 and CDR2: DFQATT, SNEGSKA (reference sequence). This CDR3 contains 14 residues. The CDR3 nucleotides read TGCAGTGCTTATTGGACAGGGGTTAACACTGATGCTTTCTTT. Translation: CSAYWTGVNTDAFF.

This clonotype was recorded a few times. At one end the junction does not follow the germline gene, possibly because of a read error. This chain connects TRBV6-5 to TRBJ2-1; no definite D call. Germline V gene data show CDR1 as MNHEY and CDR2 as SVGAGI. The CDR3 has 16 amino acids. The CDR3 DNA sequence: TGTGCCAACAGTTTTACGTCGCGTGGTGTGGGATATGAGCAGTTCTTC. The encoded protein is CANSFTSRGVGYEQFF.

The chain employs TRBV7-8 and TRBJ2-7; tentatively, D is TRBD2 (6 bases). V was shortened by 7 bases and J by 0 bases, with 13 bases between the two germline ends. CDR1 is SGHVS and CDR2 is FQNEAQ in the germline V gene. The CDR3 consists of 14 residues. This CDR3 is CASTANGGSYEQYF. In DNA form, the CDR3 reads TGTGCCAGCACGGCTAACGGGGGCTCCTACGAGCAGTACTTC.

For this clonotype: One end of the junction varies from germline; a read error may be responsible. The chain is built from TRBV28 and TRBJ2-1; 7 bases fit TRBD2. The CDR3 loop spans 15 amino acids. In germline, CDR1 is MDHEN, CDR2 SYDVKM. DNA for the CDR3: TGTGCCAGCAGTGGTAGCGGGCCCGATTACAATGAGCAGTCCTTC. This codes for CASSGSGPDYNEQSF.

With regard to this clonotype: At one end the junction does not follow the germline gene, possibly because of a read error. The rearrangement joins TRBV11-1 to TRBJ2-3; 10 bases are a match to TRBD2. Looked up from germline, CDR1 is SGHAT and CDR2 is FQDESV (reference sequence). This CDR3 spans 14 amino acids. The CDR3 DNA reads as TGTGTCAGCAGCCCGAGACTAGCGGGAGATACGCAGTATTTT. Amino acids: CVSSPRLAGDTQYF. The full variable domain, with the rest looked up from reference TRBV11-1 and TRBJ2-3, is EAEVAQSPRYKITEKSQAVAFWCDPISGHATLYWYRQILGQGPELLVQFQDESVVDDSQLPKDRFSAERLKGVDSTLKIQPAELGDSAMYLCVSSPRLAGDTQYFGPGTRLTVL.

Turning to this clonotype: One junction end disagrees with the germline gene, perhaps due to a read error. This chain connects TRBV7-8 to TRBJ2-5; TRBD2 matches at 8 bases. Germline assignment: CDR1 SGHVS and CDR2 FQNEAQ. The length of the CDR3 is 16 residues. Written as DNA, the CDR3 is TGTGCCAGCAGCTTTAGACTAGCGAGGGCTTCAGAGACCCAATACTTC. Protein product: CASSFRLARASETQYF.

V and J are TRBV4-3 and TRBJ1-5; unclear D gene. Trimming removed 0 bases from V and 11 bases from J, with 14 bases in between. The CDR3 has 14 amino acids. CDR1 and CDR2 from the germline V gene are LGHNA and YSLEER. CDR3 residues: CASSQDRGNRSQHF. For the CDR3, the DNA is TGCGCCAGCAGCCAAGATCGTGGCAATCGGTCCCAGCATTTT.

The gene calls are TRBV11-2 and TRBJ2-7; D unresolved. Per germline, CDR1 SGHAT and CDR2 FQNNGV. V shed 4 bases and J shed 9 bases, with 25 bases lying between them. This CDR3 has 16 residues. The CDR3 spells CASSSTESAGSSVQYF. The CDR3 DNA is TGTGCCAGCAGCTCCACCGAAAGTGCAGGCTCCTCCGTGCAGTACTTC.

This sequence joins TRBV6-5 and TRBJ2-3; D uncertain. Trimming removed 6 bases from V and 4 bases from J, with 14 bases in between. This CDR3 has 14 amino acids. Germline V gives CDR1 MNHEY, CDR2 SVGAGI. The CDR3 reads CASRLTLDADTQYF. CDR3 bases: TGTGCCAGCAGGCTAACGTTGGACGCAGATACGCAGTATTTT.

To note about this clonotype: With a much larger clone just one base away, this may be a read error. The rearrangement links TRBV5-5 to TRBJ1-4; D ambiguous. The V gene's germline CDR1 is SGHKS and CDR2 YYEKEE (reference sequence). The CDR3 has 16 residues. The V and J ends lost 1 base and 1 base respectively, with 11 bases between them. The CDR3, as DNA: TGTGCCAGCAGCTTGAGTCCGTCCTTAACTAATGAAAAACTGTTTTTT. It yields the protein CASSLSPSLTNEKLFF.

This clonotype was seen only a few times. The chain is built from TRBV7-9 and TRBJ2-1; TRBD2 matches 11 bases. Trimming cost V 4 bases and J 7 bases; bases outside gene matches: 6. The CDR3 is made up of 15 amino acids. Per germline, CDR1 SEHNR and CDR2 FQNEAQ (reference sequence). CDR3 sequence: CASSSGLAGGNEQFF. CDR3 DNA sequence: TGTGCCAGCAGCTCCGGGTTAGCGGGAGGGAATGAGCAGTTCTTC.

The V and J genes are TRBV11-2 and TRBJ1-3; D is undetermined. The V and J ends lost 2 bases and 8 bases respectively, with 16 bases between them. The germline gives CDR1 SGHAT, CDR2 FQNNGV. The CDR3 totals 15 residues. The CDR3 loop reads CASSLSSCRLYTIYF. CDR3 in DNA: TGTGCCAGCAGCTTATCCTCCTGCCGATTGTACACCATATATTTT.

Turning to this clonotype: The junction departs from the called germline gene at one end, perhaps through a read error. The chain joins TRBV6-5 to TRBJ1-3; unclear D gene. The CDR3 totals 16 residues. CDR1 and CDR2 (germline): MNHEY, SVGAGI. This chain's CDR3 is CASSYSLDPVVNIIYF. The CDR3 nucleotides read TGTGCCAGCAGTTACTCGCTGGATCCGGTGGTGAACATCATATATTTT.

This clonotype occurred a few times. The chain couples TRBV5-1 to TRBJ2-1, with D tentatively TRBD1 or TRBD2 (5 bases each). The V end lost 4 bases, the J end lost 5 bases, and 10 bases lay between the germline ends. The germline gives CDR1 SGHRS, CDR2 YFSETQ. The CDR3 is 13 amino acids. The CDR3: CASSRDGDNEQFF. The CDR3 region has the DNA TGCGCCAGCAGCCGGGACGGGGACAATGAGCAGTTCTTC.

In the case of this clonotype: Germline is not matched at one junction end, which may reflect a read error. The chain combines TRBV4-3 with TRBJ1-2; possibly TRBD1 for D (6 bases). This CDR3 has 17 amino acids. Germline CDR1 reads LGHNA; CDR2 reads YSLEER. CDR3 sequence: CTSSQDTNRVFRYGYTF. CDR3 sequence (DNA): TGCACCAGCAGCCAAGACACGAACAGGGTGTTTCGGTATGGCTACACCTTC.

Regarding this clonotype: A junction end diverges from the germline sequence, so it may reflect a read error. CDR3 sequence: CSARFREPWGGATNEKQFF. The CDR3 DNA reads TGCAGTGCTAGATTTCGGGAGCCCTGGGGGGGCGCAACTAATGAAAAACAGTTTTTT. V and J are TRBV20-1 and TRBJ1-4, with a weak D call TRBD1 (6 bases). The CDR3 runs to 19 residues. CDR1 and CDR2 (germline): DFQATT, SNEGSKA (reference sequence).

This clonotype occurred many times. The CDR3 bases are TGTGCCAGCACCCCTAATACAGGGGGATCTACTGGGGCCAACGTCCTGACTTTC. Its translation is CASTPNTGGSTGANVLTF. This chain links TRBV12-3 or TRBV12-4 with TRBJ2-6; 8 bases are a match to TRBD1. V lost 7 bases, J lost 2 bases, and 13 bases stayed unmatched. The CDR3 is 18 amino acids.

Concerning this clonotype itself: A read error may account for a junction end that differs from germline. The gene calls are TRBV29-1 and TRBJ1-2, with 9 positions matching TRBD1. The germline V gene encodes CDR1 SQVTM and CDR2 ANQGSEA. The CDR3 loop spans 12 amino acids. The CDR3 bases are TGCAGCGCCAAGACAGGGGGGCTAGACTATACTTTC. This gives the protein CSAKTGGLDYTF.